This TCR beta chain was captured by sequencing in a study of T cells expressing NK-cell markers. Whole-study findings and limits: No clear determination of HCMV specificity was made for expanded NKG2C+ T cell clones. The study found these clonotypes also leading the CD3+CD56-NKG2C+ fraction in a few donors.

Each CDR3 protein gets one entry in TCRdb, which reprocessed the 5' RACE reads and gives no DNA. This repertoire comprises about 460,000 distinct CDR3 sequences; its ten largest clones make up around 1.4%. Points on this clonotype: Its antigen is not known.

The CDR3 length is 13 residues. The sequence was obtained from a woman aged 45-65 years in good health. The rearrangement links TRBV12-3 or TRBV12-4 to TRBJ2-7; TCRdb proposes TRBD1, but this gene call is untestable without DNA. Sequencing used blood T cells: a sorted CD56 or NKG2C T cell subset, CD4+ or CD8+ T cells, or bulk PBMC T cells (not recorded which). The chain's CDR3 is CASSLAEGFEQYF.